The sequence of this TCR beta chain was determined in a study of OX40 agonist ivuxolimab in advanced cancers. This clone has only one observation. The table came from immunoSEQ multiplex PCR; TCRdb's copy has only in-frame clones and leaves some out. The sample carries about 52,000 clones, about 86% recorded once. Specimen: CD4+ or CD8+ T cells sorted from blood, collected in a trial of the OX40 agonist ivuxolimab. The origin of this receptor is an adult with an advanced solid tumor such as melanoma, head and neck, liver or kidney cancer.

The CDR3 sequence is CASSWGGPTYTGELFF. The CDR3 coding sequence is TGTGCCAGCAGCTGGGGGGGCCCTACCTACACCGGGGAGCTGTTTTTT. This chain links TRBV5-4 with TRBJ2-2, with TRBD2 as a possible D gene (7 bases). The CDR3 spans 16 residues. Germline CDR1 and CDR2: SGHNT and YYREEE (reference sequence). V was trimmed by 3 bases and J by 3 bases, leaving 15 bases between them.